This T cell receptor beta chain was retrieved from a study of metastatic and nonmetastatic thyroid tumors. Study-wide background: Where malignant and benign thyroid patients were concerned, repertoires were compared across blood and tumor or nodule tissue. Study-wide results and caveats: In both blood and tumor samples, TCR beta diversity was reported significantly higher for malignant than benign nodules.

Not a single patient had been given any form of treatment at any point before undergoing thyroid surgery. This CDR3 region has 14 residues. V gave up 6 bases and J gave up 3 bases, with 15 bases separating them. In the authors' methods: A papillary thyroid cancer distant-metastasis classifier was built from CDR3 differences across clinicopathological groups. TCRdb reprocessed the PCR reads using MiXCR. For this entry, the V and J calls and clone size follow TCRdb and not the study's own pipeline. Of approximately 30,000 clones in the sample, about 15% were seen once. In this sample, this clone is medium-sized. Its specificity is unknown.

The source material was blood. This TCR derives from a male donor with papillary thyroid cancer or a benign thyroid nodule (not recorded which). Some clones in this sample may be carry-over from other donors' samples. V is TRBV12-3 or TRBV12-4 and J is TRBJ2-7; TRBD2 is a possible D gene (5 bases). CDR3 nucleotides: TGTGCCAGCAGCCTATTAGCGAGCGTCTACGAGCAGTACTTC. Translated: CASSLLASVYEQYF.